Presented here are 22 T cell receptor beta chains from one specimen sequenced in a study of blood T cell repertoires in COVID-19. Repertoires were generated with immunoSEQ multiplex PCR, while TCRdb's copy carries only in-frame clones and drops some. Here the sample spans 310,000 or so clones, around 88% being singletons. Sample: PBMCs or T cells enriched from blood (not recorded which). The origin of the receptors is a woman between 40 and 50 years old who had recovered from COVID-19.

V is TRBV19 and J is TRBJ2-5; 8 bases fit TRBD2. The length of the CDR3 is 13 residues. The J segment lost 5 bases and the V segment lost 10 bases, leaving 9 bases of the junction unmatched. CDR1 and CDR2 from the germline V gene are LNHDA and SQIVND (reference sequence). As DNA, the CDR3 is TGTGCCACCCGGACTAGCTTTAGCGAGACCCAGTACTTC. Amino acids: CATRTSFSETQYF.

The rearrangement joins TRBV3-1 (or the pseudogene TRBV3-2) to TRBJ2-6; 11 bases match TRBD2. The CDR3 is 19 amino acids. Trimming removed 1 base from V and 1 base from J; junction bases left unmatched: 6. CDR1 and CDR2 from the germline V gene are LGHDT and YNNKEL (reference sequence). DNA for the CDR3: TGTGCCAGCAGCCAAGCCGGGCTAGCGGGAGGATCTGGGGCCAACGTCCTGACTTTC. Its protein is CASSQAGLAGGSGANVLTF.

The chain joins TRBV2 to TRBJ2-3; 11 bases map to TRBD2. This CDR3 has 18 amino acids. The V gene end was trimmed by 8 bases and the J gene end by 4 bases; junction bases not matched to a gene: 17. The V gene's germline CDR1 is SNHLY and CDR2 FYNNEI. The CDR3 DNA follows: TGTGCCAGCCTTCCCCGAACTTTAGCGGGAGGGATCGCAGATACGCAGTATTTT. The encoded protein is CASLPRTLAGGIADTQYF.

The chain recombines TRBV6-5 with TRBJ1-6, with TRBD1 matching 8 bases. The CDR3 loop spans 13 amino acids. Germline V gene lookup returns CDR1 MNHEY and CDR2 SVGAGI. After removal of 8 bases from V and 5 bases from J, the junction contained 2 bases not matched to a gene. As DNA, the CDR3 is TGTGCCAGCCAGGACAGGGATAATTCACCCCTCCACTTT. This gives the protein CASQDRDNSPLHF.

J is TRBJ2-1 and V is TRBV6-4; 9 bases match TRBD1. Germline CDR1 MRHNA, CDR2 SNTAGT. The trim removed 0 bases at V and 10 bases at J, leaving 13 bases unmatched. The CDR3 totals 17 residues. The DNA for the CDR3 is TGTGCCAGCAGTGACTCAAGCCCGGGACAGGGAAGTTGGGAGCAGTTCTTC. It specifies CASSDSSPGQGSWEQFF.

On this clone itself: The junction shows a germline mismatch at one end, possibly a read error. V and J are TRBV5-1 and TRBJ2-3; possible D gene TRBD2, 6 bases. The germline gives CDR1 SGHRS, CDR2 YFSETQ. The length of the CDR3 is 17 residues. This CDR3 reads CASTLNLLADSTDTQYF. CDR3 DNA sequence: TGCGCCAGCACCTTGAACCTACTAGCCGACAGCACAGATACGCAGTATTTT.

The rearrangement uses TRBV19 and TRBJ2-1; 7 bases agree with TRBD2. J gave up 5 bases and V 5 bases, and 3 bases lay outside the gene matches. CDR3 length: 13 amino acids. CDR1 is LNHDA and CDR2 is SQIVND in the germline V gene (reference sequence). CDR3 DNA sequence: TGTGCCAGTAGTCGGGAGGCCCACAATGAGCAGTTCTTC. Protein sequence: CASSREAHNEQFF.

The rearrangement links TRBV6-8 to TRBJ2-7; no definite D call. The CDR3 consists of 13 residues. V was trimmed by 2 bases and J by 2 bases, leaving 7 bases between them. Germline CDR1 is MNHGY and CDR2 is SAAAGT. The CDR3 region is CASSYAETYEQYF. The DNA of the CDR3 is TGTGCCAGCAGTTACGCAGAAACCTACGAGCAGTACTTC.

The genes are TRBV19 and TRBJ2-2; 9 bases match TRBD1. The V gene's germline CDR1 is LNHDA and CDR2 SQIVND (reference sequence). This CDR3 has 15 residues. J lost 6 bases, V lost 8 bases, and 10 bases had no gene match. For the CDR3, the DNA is TGTGCCAGTGCAGCGGGACAGGGAGATTCCGGGGAGCTGTTTTTT. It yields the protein CASAAGQGDSGELFF.

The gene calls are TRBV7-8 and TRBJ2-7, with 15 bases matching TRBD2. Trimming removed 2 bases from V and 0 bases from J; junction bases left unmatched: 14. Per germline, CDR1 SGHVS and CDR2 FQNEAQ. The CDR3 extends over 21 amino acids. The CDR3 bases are TGTGCCAGCAGCTTACCTAGGACTAGCGGGAGGGCCCCTGAAAGCTCCTACGAGCAGTACTTC. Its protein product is CASSLPRTSGRAPESSYEQYF. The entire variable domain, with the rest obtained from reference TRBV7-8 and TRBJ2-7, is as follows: GAGVSQSPRYKVAKRGQDVALRCDPISGHVSLFWYQQALGQGPEFLTYFQNEAQLDKSGLPSDRFFAERPEGSVSTLKIQRTQQEDSAVYLCASSLPRTSGRAPESSYEQYFGPGTRLTVT.

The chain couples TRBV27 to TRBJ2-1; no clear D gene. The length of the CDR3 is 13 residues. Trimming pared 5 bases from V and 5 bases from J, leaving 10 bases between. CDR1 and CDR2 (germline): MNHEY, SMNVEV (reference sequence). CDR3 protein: CASSPSINNEQFF. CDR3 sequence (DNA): TGTGCCAGCAGTCCGTCTATTAACAATGAGCAGTTCTTC.

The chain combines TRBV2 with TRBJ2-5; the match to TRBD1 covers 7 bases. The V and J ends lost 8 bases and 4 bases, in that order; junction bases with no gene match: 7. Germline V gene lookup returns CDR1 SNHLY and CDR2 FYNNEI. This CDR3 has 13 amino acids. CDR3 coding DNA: TGTGCCAGCGCGAGGGGGCCGGGAGAGACCCAGTACTTC. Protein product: CASARGPGETQYF.

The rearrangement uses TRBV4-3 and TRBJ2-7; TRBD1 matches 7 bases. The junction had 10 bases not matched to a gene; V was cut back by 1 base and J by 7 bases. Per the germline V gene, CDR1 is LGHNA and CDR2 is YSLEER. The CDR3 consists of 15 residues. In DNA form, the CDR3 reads TGCGCCAGCAGCCAAGTAGGGACGGACAGGCGAGAGCAGTACTTC. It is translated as CASSQVGTDRREQYF.

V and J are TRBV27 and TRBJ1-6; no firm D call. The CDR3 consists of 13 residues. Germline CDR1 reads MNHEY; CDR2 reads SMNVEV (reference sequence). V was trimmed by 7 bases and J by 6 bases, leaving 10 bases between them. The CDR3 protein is CASTSQVNSPLHF. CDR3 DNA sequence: TGTGCCAGCACGTCCCAGGTTAATTCACCCCTCCACTTT.

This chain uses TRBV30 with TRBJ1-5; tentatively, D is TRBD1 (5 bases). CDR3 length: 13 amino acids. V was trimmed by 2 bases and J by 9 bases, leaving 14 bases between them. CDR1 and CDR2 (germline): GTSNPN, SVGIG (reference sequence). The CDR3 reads CAWSLGGIGPQHF. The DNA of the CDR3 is TGTGCCTGGAGTCTGGGGGGGATCGGGCCCCAGCATTTT. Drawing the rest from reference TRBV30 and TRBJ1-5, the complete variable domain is SQTIHQWPATLVQPVGSPLSLECTVEGTSNPNLYWYRQAAGRGLQLLFYSVGIGQISSEVPQNLSASRPQDRQFILSSKKLLLSDSGFYLCAWSLGGIGPQHFGDGTRLSIL.

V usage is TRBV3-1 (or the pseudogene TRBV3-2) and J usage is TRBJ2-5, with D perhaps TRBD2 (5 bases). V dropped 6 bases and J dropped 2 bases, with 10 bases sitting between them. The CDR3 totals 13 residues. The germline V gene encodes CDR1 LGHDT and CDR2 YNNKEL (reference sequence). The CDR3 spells CASSRSVQETQYF. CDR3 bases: TGTGCCAGCAGTCGTAGCGTGCAAGAGACCCAGTACTTC.

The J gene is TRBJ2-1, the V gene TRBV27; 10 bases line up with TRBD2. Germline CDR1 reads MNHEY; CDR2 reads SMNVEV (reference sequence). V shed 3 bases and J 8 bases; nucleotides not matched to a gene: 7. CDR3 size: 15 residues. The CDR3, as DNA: TGTGCCAGCAGTTTCCGAGCGGGAGGGGGATATGAGCAGTTCTTC. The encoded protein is CASSFRAGGGYEQFF.

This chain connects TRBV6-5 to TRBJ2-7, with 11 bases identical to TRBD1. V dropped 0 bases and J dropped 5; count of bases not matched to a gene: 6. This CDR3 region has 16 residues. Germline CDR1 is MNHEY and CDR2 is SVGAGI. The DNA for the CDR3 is TGTGCCAGCAGTTACTCTTGGACAGGGGGCTTGGACGAGCAGTACTTC. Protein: CASSYSWTGGLDEQYF.

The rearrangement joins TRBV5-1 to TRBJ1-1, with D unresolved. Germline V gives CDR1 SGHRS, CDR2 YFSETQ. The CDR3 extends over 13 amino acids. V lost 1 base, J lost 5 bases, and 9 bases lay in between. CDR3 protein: CASSLNFGTEAFF. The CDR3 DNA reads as TGCGCCAGCAGCTTGAATTTCGGGACTGAAGCTTTCTTT.

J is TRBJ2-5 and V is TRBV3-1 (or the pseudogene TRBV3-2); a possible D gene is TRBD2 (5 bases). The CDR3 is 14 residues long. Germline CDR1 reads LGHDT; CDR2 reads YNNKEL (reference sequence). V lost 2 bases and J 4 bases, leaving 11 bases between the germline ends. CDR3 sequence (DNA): TGTGCCAGCAGCCAAAACGGGATTTTAGAGACCCAGTACTTC. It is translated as CASSQNGILETQYF.

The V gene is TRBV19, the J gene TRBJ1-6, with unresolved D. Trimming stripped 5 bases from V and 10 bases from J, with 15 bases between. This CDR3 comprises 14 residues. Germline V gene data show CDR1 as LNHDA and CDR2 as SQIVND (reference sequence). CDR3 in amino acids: CASSPRESRSPLHF. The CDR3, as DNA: TGTGCCAGTAGTCCAAGGGAGAGTCGCTCACCCCTCCACTTT.

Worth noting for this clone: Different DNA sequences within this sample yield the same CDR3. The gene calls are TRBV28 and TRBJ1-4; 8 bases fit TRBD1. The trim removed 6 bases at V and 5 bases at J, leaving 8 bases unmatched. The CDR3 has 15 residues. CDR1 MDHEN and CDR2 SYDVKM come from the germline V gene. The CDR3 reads CASRTLQGGNEKLFF. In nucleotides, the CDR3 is TGTGCCAGCAGGACCCTACAGGGGGGAAATGAAAAACTGTTTTTT. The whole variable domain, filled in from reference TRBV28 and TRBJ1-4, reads DVKVTQSSRYLVKRTGEKVFLECVQDMDHENMFWYRQDPGLGLRLIYFSYDVKMKEKGDIPEGYSVSREKKERFSLILESASTNQTSMYLCASRTLQGGNEKLFFGSGTQLSVL.